A single sample gave rise to the 26 T cell receptor beta chains below, sequenced in a study of blood T cells in healthy people across ages. Next came a second PCR, run for roughly 7 to 12 cycles, which used a sample-barcoded 5' primer along with a J-beta primer mix. MiXCR, run by TCRdb on the 5' RACE reads, gives a single entry per CDR3 protein. This sample yields 600,000 to 850,000 distinct CDR3 sequences, of which approximately 25% are seen a single time; roughly a tenth belongs to the top ten. This sample was also put to use in a study of T cells of mothers and their children.

Sequences were obtained from blood. Receptors were obtained from a boy aged 5 to 17 in good health.

This clonotype has just a few counts. This chain links TRBV29-1 with TRBJ2-7, with TRBD1 as a possible D gene (5 bases). Trimming took 6 bases from V and 6 from J, leaving 9 bases between them. Germline V gives CDR1 SQVTM, CDR2 ANQGSEA. This CDR3 contains 10 residues. CDR3 nucleotide sequence: TGCAGCGTAACAGGCCCCGAGCAGTACTTC. Translated, it gives CSVTGPEQYF.

This clonotype has more than one count but fewer than ten. The V gene is TRBV10-3, the J gene TRBJ2-5; D not certain. With the DNA end fitting TRBJ2-7 better, the J assignment may be wrong. CDR1 is ENHRY, CDR2 SYGVKD, per germline. The CDR3 runs 12 residues. CDR3 region: CAISEGTYEQYF. CDR3 nucleotide sequence: TGTGCCATCAGTGAAGGAACCTACGAGCAGTACTTC.

As for this clonotype: At one of its ends the junction is not consistent with the germline gene, which may arise from a read error. The chain links TRBV29-1 to TRBJ2-5, with 8 bases matching TRBD2. The CDR3 is made up of 11 amino acids. Germline CDR1 SQVTM, CDR2 ANQGSEA. The CDR3 reads CSVDGGETQHF. The CDR3 DNA reads as TGCAGCGTGGACGGGGGGGAGACCCAGCACTTC.

In its sample, this clonotype was seen a few times. This rearrangement joins TRBV4-1 to TRBJ2-1; 11 bases fit TRBD2. Germline CDR1 and CDR2: MGHRA and YSYEKL. The V segment lost 1 base and the J segment 6 bases; nucleotides outside the gene matches: 5. This CDR3 region has 16 residues. The CDR3: CASSQGRLAGLNEQFF. The CDR3 region has the DNA TGCGCCAGCAGCCAAGGGCGACTAGCGGGGCTCAATGAGCAGTTCTTC.

This chain joins TRBV5-1 and TRBJ2-1; possible D gene TRBD2, 6 bases. Trimming pared 7 bases from V and 0 bases from J, leaving 14 bases between. CDR1 is SGHRS and CDR2 is YFSETQ in the germline V gene. CDR3 length equals 15 residues. CDR3 bases: TGCGCCAGCCGGGGTAGCGGAAACTCCTACAATGAGCAGTTCTTC. This sequence encodes CASRGSGNSYNEQFF.

This clonotype was recorded a few times. The chain recombines TRBV29-1 with TRBJ2-1; D is unresolved. CDR3 length: 13 amino acids. Germline V gene lookup returns CDR1 SQVTM and CDR2 ANQGSEA. Trimming left V 7 bases short and J 0 bases short, with 10 bases between. CDR3 sequence reads: CSAAQISYNEQFF. The CDR3 bases are TGCAGCGCCGCACAGATCTCCTACAATGAGCAGTTCTTC.

The chain uses TRBV19 and TRBJ2-5; TRBD1 aligns across 9 bases. The J call may be wrong; the DNA end is better matched by TRBJ2-7. The germline CDR1 and CDR2 sequences are LNHDA and SQIVND (reference sequence). CDR3 length: 15 amino acids. CDR3 nucleotides: TGTGCCAGTAGTATAGTCGGGGGGACAGGGACCGAGCAGTACTTC. This gives the protein CASSIVGGTGTEQYF.

A few counts support this clonotype. V is TRBV29-1 and J is TRBJ2-5; possibly TRBD2 for D (6 bases). CDR3 size: 12 residues. Looked up from germline, CDR1 is SQVTM and CDR2 is ANQGSEA. Trimming cost V 6 bases and J 11 bases, with 19 bases left between them. The CDR3 reads CSVYTGTREQYF. CDR3 coding DNA: TGCAGCGTGTACACCGGGACTCGGGAGCAGTACTTC. Combining the CDR3 with reference TRBV29-1 and TRBJ2-5 gives the whole variable domain SAVISQKPSRDICQRGTSLTIQCQVDSQVTMMFWYRQQPGQSLTLIATANQGSEATYESGFVIDKFPISRPNLTFSTLTVSNMSPEDSSIYLCSVYTGTREQYFGPGTRLLVL.

This clonotype was observed a few times. The V gene is TRBV15, the J gene TRBJ1-2; 7 positions agree with TRBD1. The germline V gene has CDR1 LNHNV and CDR2 YYDKDF (reference sequence). With V trimmed by 0 bases and J by 8 bases, 9 bases remained unmatched. The CDR3 is made up of 15 amino acids. CDR3 DNA: TGTGCCACCAGCAGAGATGGGTCAGGGGGAAGGGGCTACACCTTC. Translating it yields CATSRDGSGGRGYTF.

This clonotype was recorded many times. The chain couples TRBV7-9 to TRBJ2-3; D unclear. The length of the CDR3 is 14 residues. In germline, CDR1 is SEHNR, CDR2 FQNEAQ (reference sequence). Trimming pared 1 base from V and 0 bases from J, leaving 5 bases between. CDR3 nucleotide sequence: TGTGCCAGCAGCTTAGGGCAGAGCACAGATACGCAGTATTTT. Translation gives CASSLGQSTDTQYF.

This clonotype was detected only a few times. The CDR3 reads CASSSPNSPYEQYF. CDR3 nucleotides: TGCGCCAGCAGCTCTCCCAATTCGCCCTACGAGCAGTACTTC. The V and J genes are TRBV5-1 and TRBJ2-7; D ambiguous. In germline, CDR1 is SGHRS, CDR2 YFSETQ. The V end was cut by 3 bases, the J end by 2 bases, with 12 bases between. The CDR3 is made up of 14 amino acids.

A remark on this clonotype: One junction end disagrees with the germline gene, perhaps due to a read error. The V and J genes are TRBV2 and TRBJ2-2; D not resolved. The germline gives CDR1 SNHLY, CDR2 FYNNEI. This CDR3 spans 11 amino acids. The CDR3 region has the DNA TGTGCCAGCAGGGAAGGGTGGGAGCTGTTTTTT. This gives the protein CASREGWELFF. The full variable domain, in which reference TRBV2 and TRBJ2-2 provide the parts outside the CDR3, is EPEVTQTPSHQVTQMGQEVILRCVPISNHLYFYWYRQILGQKVEFLVSFYNNEISEKSEIFDDQFSVERPDGSNFTLKIRSTKLEDSAMYFCASREGWELFFGEGSRLTVL.

The chain links TRBV5-1 to TRBJ2-5; D uncertain. The V gene's germline CDR1 is SGHRS and CDR2 YFSETQ. This CDR3 has 13 amino acids. V was clipped by 3 bases and J by 5 bases, with 11 bases between them. The CDR3 region has the DNA TGCGCCAGCAGCTCGACACTTCTGGAGACCCAGTACTTC. Protein sequence: CASSSTLLETQYF.

The rearrangement links TRBV5-1 to TRBJ2-5; D might be TRBD1 (6 bases). Judging by the DNA end, TRBJ2-1 fits better; the J call may be wrong. Germline V CDR1 and CDR2: SGHRS, YFSETQ. The CDR3 extends over 13 amino acids. The CDR3 here is CASSIGQNNEQFF. In nucleotides, the CDR3 is TGCGCCAGCAGCATTGGACAGAACAATGAGCAGTTCTTC.

This clonotype occurred a few times. The rearrangement joins TRBV25-1 to TRBJ1-1, with TRBD1 matching over 7 bases. V lost 2 bases to trimming and J lost 10 bases; unmatched junction nucleotides: 10. Germline values: CDR1 MGHDK, CDR2 SYGVNS. The CDR3 is made up of 14 amino acids. This CDR3 reads CASSEDTGVAGAFF. In nucleotides, the CDR3 is TGTGCCAGCAGTGAAGATACAGGGGTAGCGGGAGCTTTCTTT.

Note on this clonotype: The junction departs from germline at one end; a sequencing error may be responsible. The chain employs TRBV25-1 and TRBJ2-5; D not certain. The CDR3 length is 13 residues. Germline V gene data show CDR1 as MGHDK and CDR2 as SYGVNS. This CDR3 is CACRRPAQETQYF. The CDR3 DNA follows: TGTGCCTGCAGGCGGCCGGCACAAGAGACCCAGTACTTC.

This sequence joins TRBV7-2 and TRBJ2-5; maybe TRBD2 (5 bases). V was cut by 3 bases and J by 3 bases, with 8 bases left in between. The CDR3 runs 13 residues. CDR1 SGHTA and CDR2 FQGNSA come from the germline V gene. In nucleotides, the CDR3 is TGTGCCAGCAGCTTCCCGAGGGAAGAGACCCAGTACTTC. This gives the protein CASSFPREETQYF.

The chain has TRBV29-1 and TRBJ1-1; 8 bases match TRBD1. Germline V gives CDR1 SQVTM, CDR2 ANQGSEA. The CDR3 is 13 residues long. Trimming removed 2 bases from V and 2 bases from J; junction bases left unmatched: 1. Here the CDR3 reads CSVEQGANTEAFF. The CDR3 DNA follows: TGCAGCGTTGAACAGGGGGCAAACACTGAAGCTTTCTTT.

This clonotype has more than one count but fewer than ten. The chain joins TRBV5-1 to TRBJ1-1, with a possible D match to TRBD1 (6 bases). Trimming left V 0 bases short and J 3 bases short, with 12 bases between. Per germline, CDR1 SGHRS and CDR2 YFSETQ. The CDR3 consists of 15 residues. The CDR3 DNA reads TGCGCCAGCAGCTTGGGGGGGGGCGCGGACACTGAAGCTTTCTTT. Translation: CASSLGGGADTEAFF.

The chain uses TRBV3-1 and TRBJ2-1; D not certain. The CDR3 sequence is 15 residues long. Trimming left V 4 bases short and J 7 bases short, with 17 bases between. Germline values: CDR1 LGHDT, CDR2 YNNKEL (reference sequence). The CDR3 DNA reads TGTGCCAGCAGCCCCCTGGAAGAGATTTGGAATGAGCAGTTCTTC. Translation: CASSPLEEIWNEQFF.

In this sample, this clonotype turned up a few times. V gene TRBV7-2 combines with J gene TRBJ2-5, with no clear D. CDR3 length: 12 amino acids. CDR1 is SGHTA and CDR2 is FQGNSA in the germline V gene. Trimming stripped 3 bases from V and 4 bases from J, with 6 bases between. This chain's CDR3 is CASSFPVETQYF. DNA for the CDR3: TGTGCCAGCAGCTTCCCCGTAGAGACCCAGTACTTC.

This clonotype was picked up a small number of times. The chain uses TRBV9 and TRBJ2-1; 8 nucleotides agree with TRBD1. The germline V gene encodes CDR1 SGDLS and CDR2 YYNGEE. The CDR3 runs to 14 residues. Trimming at V came to 4 bases and at J to 2 bases, leaving 2 bases not matched to a gene. The CDR3 DNA sequence: TGTGCCAGCAGCTTGGGACAGGCCTACAATGAGCAGTTCTTC. Translation: CASSLGQAYNEQFF.

The CDR3 protein is CASSQDESSGGETQYF. CDR3 DNA sequence: TGCGCCAGCAGCCAAGATGAATCTAGCGGGGGAGAGACCCAGTACTTC. The chain recombines TRBV4-1 with TRBJ2-5; TRBD2 matches 10 bases. This CDR3 is 16 amino acids long. Germline V gene sequence: CDR1 MGHRA, CDR2 YSYEKL. The V and J ends lost 0 bases and 4 bases, in that order; junction bases with no gene match: 5.

The gene calls are TRBV6-6 and TRBJ1-1; D ambiguous. The ends were cut back, 5 bases at V and 4 bases at J, with 14 bases in the middle. From germline, CDR1 is MNHNY and CDR2 SVGAGI (reference sequence). CDR3 length equals 14 residues. The CDR3 sequence: CASSPDIAGTEAFF. CDR3 DNA sequence: TGTGCCAGCAGTCCCGATATTGCGGGCACTGAAGCTTTCTTT.

The V call is TRBV28, the J call TRBJ2-2; TRBD2 aligns across 9 bases. Germline CDR1 MDHEN, CDR2 SYDVKM. This CDR3 is built from 16 residues. V dropped 8 bases and J dropped 3; count of bases not matched to a gene: 10. Here the CDR3 DNA reads TGTGCCAGCGAGGTTAGCGGGAGTAGGGACACCGGGGAGCTGTTTTTT. Protein product: CASEVSGSRDTGELFF.

This clonotype is a singleton in its sample. The V call is TRBV20-1, the J call TRBJ2-5; 14 positions match TRBD2. The J call may not be correct, given that the DNA end is closer to TRBJ2-1. Per the germline V gene, CDR1 is DFQATT and CDR2 is SNEGSKA (reference sequence). The CDR3 extends over 13 amino acids. The CDR3 reads CSAPGTSGGEQFF. The CDR3 nucleotides are TGCAGTGCGCCCGGGACTAGCGGGGGTGAGCAGTTCTTC.